These 18 T cell receptor beta chains were sequenced from one sample in a study of CD8 T cell repertoires and HIV-1 epitope variants. Produced via immunoSEQ multiplex PCR; TCRdb's table is partial and in-frame only. Here the sample spans under 100,000 clones, over 70% being singletons. The sample comprised uncultured baseline CD8+ T cells from peripheral blood mononuclear cells (PBMCs). All receptors come from a male donor with HIV.

The chain recombines TRBV6-1 with TRBJ2-7; TRBD2 agrees at 8 bases. Germline trimming cut 0 bases from V and 3 bases from J; bases unmatched to any gene: 10. The CDR3 consists of 17 residues. Germline lookup yields CDR1 MNHNS and CDR2 SASEGT. The CDR3 loop reads CASSEAVASGGYYEQYF. For the CDR3, the DNA is TGTGCCAGCAGTGAAGCGGTGGCGAGCGGGGGTTACTACGAGCAGTACTTC.

The genes are TRBV6-5 and TRBJ1-4; tentative D call: TRBD1 (5 bases). The V gene's germline CDR1 is MNHEY and CDR2 SVGAGI. The CDR3 spans 16 residues. With 0 bases removed from V and 8 bases from J, the gap between germline ends came to 16 bases. CDR3 sequence (DNA): TGTGCCAGCAGTTACTCTAGTCTAACAGGACGAGAAAAACTGTTTTTT. This translates into CASSYSSLTGREKLFF.

The chain has TRBV7-2 and TRBJ1-5, with D hard to call. Trimming stripped 3 bases from V and 4 bases from J, with 10 bases between. The CDR3 extends over 14 amino acids. CDR1 is SGHTA, CDR2 FQGNSA, per germline. CDR3 coding DNA: TGTGCCAGCAGCTTCGGACCGACGAATCAGCCCCAGCATTTT. Translated, it gives CASSFGPTNQPQHF.

This clone was counted between two and nine times. The CDR3 here is CASSPQIGGNEQFF. CDR3 in DNA: TGCGCCAGCAGCCCACAAATTGGGGGCAATGAGCAGTTCTTC. This chain links TRBV5-1 with TRBJ2-1; D is possibly TRBD1 or TRBD2 (5 bases each). Germline CDR1 reads SGHRS; CDR2 reads YFSETQ. The V gene lost 4 bases and the J gene lost 6 bases, with 14 bases spanning the gap. The CDR3 sequence is 14 residues long.

The chain carries TRBV7-2 and TRBJ2-3; TRBD2 agrees at 7 bases. The CDR3 runs 15 residues. The trim removed 4 bases at V and 3 bases at J, leaving 7 bases unmatched. The germline CDR1 and CDR2 sequences are SGHTA and FQGNSA. In DNA form, the CDR3 reads TGTGCCAGCAGCTCCGTTGGCGGGGGAACAGATACGCAGTATTTT. Its protein product is CASSSVGGGTDTQYF.

V is TRBV6-5 and J is TRBJ2-1; 8 bases line up with TRBD1. The J segment lost 6 bases and the V segment lost 5 bases, leaving 0 bases of the junction unmatched. Germline V gene lookup returns CDR1 MNHEY and CDR2 SVGAGI. The CDR3 contains 12 residues. The CDR3 is CASSDRGNEQFF. In nucleotides, the CDR3 is TGTGCCAGCAGTGACAGGGGCAATGAGCAGTTCTTC.

This clone came up many times. The CDR3 here is CASSSDRGTSSNSPLHF. The CDR3 DNA reads TGTGCCAGCAGCTCCGATCGGGGGACAAGCAGCAATTCACCCCTCCACTTT. This rearrangement joins TRBV9 to TRBJ1-6; D is perhaps TRBD1 (6 bases). V lost 4 bases to trimming and J lost 7 bases, with 21 bases between them. The germline CDR1 and CDR2 sequences are SGDLS and YYNGEE. The CDR3 runs 17 residues.

There are many counts of this clone. The chain couples TRBV28 to TRBJ1-3; perhaps TRBD1 as D (5 bases). Germline CDR1 reads MDHEN; CDR2 reads SYDVKM. The CDR3 spans 15 residues. The V gene lost 5 bases and the J gene lost 1 base, with 12 bases spanning the gap. The CDR3 protein is CASSPIGGSGNTIYF. In DNA, the CDR3 is TGTGCCAGCAGTCCTATTGGGGGTTCTGGAAACACCATATATTTT.

The chain carries TRBV27 and TRBJ1-1; a possible D gene is TRBD1 (5 bases). The germline V and J ends were trimmed by 5 bases and 7 bases, with 17 bases remaining between them. The CDR3 spans 14 residues. CDR1 is MNHEY and CDR2 is SMNVEV in the germline V gene (reference sequence). CDR3 sequence reads: CASSESQGLVEAFF. As DNA, the CDR3 is TGTGCCAGCAGTGAGAGTCAGGGTTTGGTTGAAGCTTTCTTT.

This chain uses TRBV28 with TRBJ2-2; D gene uncertain. Germline V gene sequence: CDR1 MDHEN, CDR2 SYDVKM. Trimming took off 3 bases at V and 4 bases at J, with 3 bases between the two ends. The CDR3 loop spans 12 amino acids. DNA for the CDR3: TGTGCCAGCAGTTTGTCCACCGGGGAGCTGTTTTTT. This translates into CASSLSTGELFF.

The chain links TRBV12-5 to TRBJ2-3; D is unclear. The CDR3 spans 17 residues. The germline V gene has CDR1 LGHNT and CDR2 FRNRAP. V lost 2 bases and J lost 6, with 21 bases in between. CDR3 nucleotide sequence: TGTGCTAGTGGTTTGTCCGTAGGTGACCCTGTAGGGGATACGCAGTATTTT. Protein product: CASGLSVGDPVGDTQYF. Using reference TRBV12-5 and TRBJ2-3 for the parts outside the CDR3, the full variable domain is DARVTQTPRHKVTEMGQEVTMRCQPILGHNTVFWYRQTMMQGLELLAYFRNRAPLDDSGMPKDRFSAEMPDATLATLKIQPSEPRDSAVYFCASGLSVGDPVGDTQYFGPGTRLTVL.

This chain uses TRBV7-2 with TRBJ2-7; 12 nucleotides line up with TRBD2. Trimming at V came to 5 bases and at J to 5 bases, leaving 7 bases not matched to a gene. The CDR3 consists of 15 residues. Germline V gives CDR1 SGHTA, CDR2 FQGNSA. CDR3: CASSPRTSGENEQYF. Here the CDR3 DNA reads TGTGCCAGCAGCCCCCGGACTAGCGGGGAAAACGAGCAGTACTTC.

V usage is TRBV6-5 and J usage is TRBJ2-5; D not certain. CDR3 size: 11 residues. V lost 8 bases and J lost 7, with 11 bases in between. Germline V lookup: CDR1 MNHEY, CDR2 SVGAGI. The CDR3 nucleotides read TGTGCCAGCTCCACCTATGGGACCCAGTACTTC. It is translated as CASSTYGTQYF.

The chain has TRBV2 and TRBJ2-6; D gene ambiguous. V shed 5 bases and J shed 2 bases, with 10 bases lying between them. CDR3 length: 15 amino acids. Germline-derived CDR1 and CDR2 are SNHLY and FYNNEI. CDR3 bases: TGTGCCAGCAGTCCTTATAGTACTGGGGCCAACGTCCTGACTTTC. Its protein product is CASSPYSTGANVLTF.

This clone was detected only once. This chain links TRBV11-3 with TRBJ2-6; D ambiguous. V was shortened by 1 base and J by 0 bases, with 7 bases between the two germline ends. The germline gives CDR1 SGHNT, CDR2 YENEEA. This CDR3 is built from 16 residues. CDR3 bases: TGTGCCAGCAGCTTAGCCGTTATCTCTGGGGCCAACGTCCTGACTTTC. Amino acid sequence: CASSLAVISGANVLTF.

This clone was picked up a small number of times. The chain carries TRBV18 and TRBJ2-1; D is unclear. This CDR3 has 12 amino acids. The germline V and J ends were trimmed by 2 bases and 9 bases, with 8 bases remaining between them. The germline gives CDR1 KGHSH, CDR2 LQKENI. CDR3: CASSPWGSEQFF. The CDR3 DNA reads as TGTGCCAGCTCACCATGGGGAAGTGAGCAGTTCTTC.

This chain uses TRBV19 with TRBJ2-3; D uncertain. This CDR3 comprises 11 residues. CDR1 and CDR2 from the germline V gene are LNHDA and SQIVND (reference sequence). The ends were cut back, 3 bases at V and 8 bases at J, with 6 bases in the middle. CDR3 bases: TGTGCCAGTAGTATCGACCTTACGCAGTATTTT. This encodes CASSIDLTQYF.

The genes are TRBV7-2 and TRBJ2-5, with 7 bases lining up with TRBD1. Germline trimming cut 1 base from V and 2 bases from J; bases unmatched to any gene: 7. Looked up from germline, CDR1 is SGHTA and CDR2 is FQGNSA. CDR3 size: 16 residues. CDR3 amino acids: CASSLGDSPLQETQYF. DNA for the CDR3: TGTGCCAGCAGCTTAGGGGACAGCCCATTACAAGAGACCCAGTACTTC.